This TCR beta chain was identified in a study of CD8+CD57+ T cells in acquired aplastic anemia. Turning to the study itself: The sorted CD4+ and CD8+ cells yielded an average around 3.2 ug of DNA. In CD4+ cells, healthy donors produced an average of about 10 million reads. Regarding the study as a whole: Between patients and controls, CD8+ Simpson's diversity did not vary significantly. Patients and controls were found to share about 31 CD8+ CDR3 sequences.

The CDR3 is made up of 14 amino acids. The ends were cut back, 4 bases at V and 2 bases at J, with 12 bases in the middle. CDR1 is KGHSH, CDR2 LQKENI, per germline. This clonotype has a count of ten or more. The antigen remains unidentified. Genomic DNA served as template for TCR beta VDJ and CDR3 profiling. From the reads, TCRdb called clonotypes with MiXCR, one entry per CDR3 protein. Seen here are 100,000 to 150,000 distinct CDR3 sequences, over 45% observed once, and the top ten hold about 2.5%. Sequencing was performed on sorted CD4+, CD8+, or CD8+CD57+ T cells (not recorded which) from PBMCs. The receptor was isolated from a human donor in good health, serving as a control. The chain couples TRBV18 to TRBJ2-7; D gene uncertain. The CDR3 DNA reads TGTGCCAGCTCACTGCTCGAAGGCCCCTACGAGCAGTACTTC. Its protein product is CASSLLEGPYEQYF. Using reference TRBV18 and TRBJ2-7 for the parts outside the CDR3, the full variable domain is NAGVMQNPRHLVRRRGQEARLRCSPMKGHSHVYWYRQLPEEGLKFMVYLQKENIIDESGMPKERFSAEFPKEGPSILRIQQVVRGDSAAYFCASSLLEGPYEQYFGPGTRLTVT.